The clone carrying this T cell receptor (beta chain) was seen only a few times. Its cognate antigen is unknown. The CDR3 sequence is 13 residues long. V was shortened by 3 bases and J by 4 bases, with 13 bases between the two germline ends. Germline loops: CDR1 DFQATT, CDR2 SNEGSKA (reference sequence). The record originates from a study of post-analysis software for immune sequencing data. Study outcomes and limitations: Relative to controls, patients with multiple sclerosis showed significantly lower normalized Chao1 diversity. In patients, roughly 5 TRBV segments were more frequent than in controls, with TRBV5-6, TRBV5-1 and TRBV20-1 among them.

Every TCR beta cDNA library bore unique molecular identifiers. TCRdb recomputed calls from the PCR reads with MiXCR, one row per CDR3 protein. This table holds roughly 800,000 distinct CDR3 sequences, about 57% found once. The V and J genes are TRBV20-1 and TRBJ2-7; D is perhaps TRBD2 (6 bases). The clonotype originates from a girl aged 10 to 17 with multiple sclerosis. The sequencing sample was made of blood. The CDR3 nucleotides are TGCAGTGCTAGGTCCCCCGCGGGGTACGAGCAGTACTTC. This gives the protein CSARSPAGYEQYF.